This T cell receptor beta chain was captured in a study of blood T cell repertoires in COVID-19. Study background: T cells, B-cell-depleted T cells, or PBMCs supplied cDNA or gDNA.

Trimming shortened V by 6 bases and J by 5 bases, and 19 bases separated the two germline ends. The CDR3 sequence is 15 residues long. The V gene's germline CDR1 is SNHLY and CDR2 FYNNEI. Here immunoSEQ multiplex PCR was the method, and the copy in TCRdb shows in-frame clones only, minus some. The repertoire holds 400,000 to 450,000 clones, with about nine tenths as singletons. The J gene is TRBJ1-1, the V gene TRBV2; no definite D call. This clonotype was obtained from a man younger than 35 who had recovered from COVID-19. Sequencing input: PBMCs or T cells enriched from blood (not recorded which). The CDR3 nucleotides read TGTGCCAGCAGCGACGTTCCCGGTACGGGGACTGAAGCTTTCTTT. It is translated as CASSDVPGTGTEAFF.